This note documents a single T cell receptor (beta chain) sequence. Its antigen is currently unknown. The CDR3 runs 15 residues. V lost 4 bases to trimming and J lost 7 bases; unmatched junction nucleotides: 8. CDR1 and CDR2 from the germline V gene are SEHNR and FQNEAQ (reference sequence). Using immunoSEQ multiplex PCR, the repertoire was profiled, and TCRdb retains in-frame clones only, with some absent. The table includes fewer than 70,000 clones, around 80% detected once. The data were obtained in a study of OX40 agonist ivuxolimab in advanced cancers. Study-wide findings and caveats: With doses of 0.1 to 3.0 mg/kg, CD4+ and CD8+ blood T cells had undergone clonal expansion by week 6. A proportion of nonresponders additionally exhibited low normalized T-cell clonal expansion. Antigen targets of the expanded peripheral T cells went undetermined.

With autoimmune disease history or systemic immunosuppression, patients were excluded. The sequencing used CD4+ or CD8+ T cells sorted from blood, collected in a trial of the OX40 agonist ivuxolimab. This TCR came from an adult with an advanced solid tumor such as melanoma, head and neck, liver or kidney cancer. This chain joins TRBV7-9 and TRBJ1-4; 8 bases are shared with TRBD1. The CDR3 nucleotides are TGTGCCAGCAGCTCCGGGGACAGGCGGACTGAAAAACTGTTTTTT. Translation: CASSSGDRRTEKLFF. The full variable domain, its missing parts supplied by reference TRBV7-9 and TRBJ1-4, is DTGVSQNPRHKITKRGQNVTFRCDPISEHNRLYWYRQTLGQGPEFLTYFQNEAQLEKSRLLSDRFSAERPKGSFSTLEIQRTEQGDSAMYLCASSSGDRRTEKLFFGSGTQLSVL.